This T cell receptor (beta chain) emerged from a study of blood T cell repertoires in COVID-19. The assay was immunoSEQ multiplex PCR, and TCRdb's table has in-frame clones only and misses some. Of around 92,000 clones in the sample, nearly 90% were seen once. The V and J ends lost 5 bases and 0 bases respectively, with 17 bases between them. The V gene's germline CDR1 is KGHDR and CDR2 SFDVKD. The CDR3 has 17 residues. Material for sequencing was peripheral blood. The rearrangement joins TRBV24-1 to TRBJ2-3, with a possible D match to TRBD1 (5 bases). The sequence derives from an elderly woman with active COVID-19. CDR3 sequence (DNA): TGTGCCACCAGTGGGACATCTGCGCCTTCTAGCACAGATACGCAGTATTTT. It is translated as CATSGTSAPSSTDTQYF.